This T cell receptor (beta chain) was found in a study of blood T cell repertoires in COVID-19. About the research overall: The United States, Italy and Spain were the sources of the acute and convalescent COVID-19 samples. T cells, B-cell-depleted T cells, or PBMCs supplied cDNA or gDNA.

Study processing details: Counts of nucleated cells, estimated from reference gene primer amplification, were obtained. Clones were read by immunoSEQ multiplex PCR, and TCRdb kept only the in-frame ones, dropping some. For V, J and clone size, that table is used; D and trimming come from the DNA. The top ten hold roughly 6% of the sample, which has under 250,000 clones, around 80% seen once. The CDR3 loop spans 13 amino acids. In germline, CDR1 is LGHDT, CDR2 YNNKEL (reference sequence). With V trimmed by 4 bases and J by 7 bases, 6 bases remained unmatched. Sequencing input: peripheral blood. The receptor comes from a woman aged 65 to 85 with acute or convalescent COVID-19. The chain has TRBV3-1 (or the pseudogene TRBV3-2) and TRBJ1-1; 7 nucleotides match TRBD1. The CDR3 region is CASSLRGPREAFF. The DNA of the CDR3 is TGTGCCAGCAGCCTAAGGGGGCCTCGTGAAGCTTTCTTT.